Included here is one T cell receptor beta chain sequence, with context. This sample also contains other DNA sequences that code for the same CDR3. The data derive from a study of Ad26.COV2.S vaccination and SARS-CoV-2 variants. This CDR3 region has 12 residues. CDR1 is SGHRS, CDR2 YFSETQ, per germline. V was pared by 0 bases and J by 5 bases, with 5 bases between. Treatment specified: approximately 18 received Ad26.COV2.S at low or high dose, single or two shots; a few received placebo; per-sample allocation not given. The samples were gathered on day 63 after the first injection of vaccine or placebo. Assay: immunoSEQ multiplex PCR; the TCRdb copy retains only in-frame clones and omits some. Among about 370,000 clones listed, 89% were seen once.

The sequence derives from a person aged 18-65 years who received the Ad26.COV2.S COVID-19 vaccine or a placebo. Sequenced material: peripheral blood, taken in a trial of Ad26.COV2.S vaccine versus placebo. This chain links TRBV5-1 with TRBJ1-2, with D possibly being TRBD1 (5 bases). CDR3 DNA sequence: TGCGCCAGCAGCTTGGAGGGGTATGGCTACACCTTC. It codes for CASSLEGYGYTF. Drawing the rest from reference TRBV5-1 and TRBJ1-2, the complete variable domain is KAGVTQTPRYLIKTRGQQVTLSCSPISGHRSVSWYQQTPGQGLQFLFEYFSETQRNKGNFPGRFSGRQFSNSRSEMNVSTLELGDSALYLCASSLEGYGYTFGSGTRLTVV.